The entry that follows covers one TCR beta chain sequence. Its cognate antigen is unknown. Sorting defined conventional CD4 T cells as CD4+CD127+. Germline values: CDR1 SGHTS, CDR2 YDEGEE. The V end was cut by 0 bases, the J end by 5 bases, with 12 bases between. The CDR3 loop spans 15 amino acids. Original methodology: Patients' conventional T cells yielded roughly 100,000 distinct TCRbeta sequences; donors' 130,000 to 150,000. Here immunoSEQ multiplex PCR was the method, and the copy in TCRdb shows in-frame clones only, minus some. V, J and clone size derive from that table, while D and trimming were established from the DNA sequence. The sample yields tens of thousands of clones, nearly 98% seen once. The entry originates in a study of B cell selection in AIRE deficiency. Study-level results: Of some 4,000 shared Treg TCRbeta sequences, about 32% were healthy-only, 7.5% to 9.5% patient-only. Around 30% of healthy-shared Treg TCRbeta sequences appeared in patient Tconv cells.

The sequencing input was conventional CD4+ T cells sorted from PBMCs. The rearrangement uses TRBV5-8 and TRBJ2-1; D uncertain. This receptor was obtained from a human donor with AIRE deficiency. CDR3 DNA sequence: TGTGCCAGCAGCTTGGTTTTCGGCGAGCACAATGAGCAGTTCTTC. Translating it yields CASSLVFGEHNEQFF.